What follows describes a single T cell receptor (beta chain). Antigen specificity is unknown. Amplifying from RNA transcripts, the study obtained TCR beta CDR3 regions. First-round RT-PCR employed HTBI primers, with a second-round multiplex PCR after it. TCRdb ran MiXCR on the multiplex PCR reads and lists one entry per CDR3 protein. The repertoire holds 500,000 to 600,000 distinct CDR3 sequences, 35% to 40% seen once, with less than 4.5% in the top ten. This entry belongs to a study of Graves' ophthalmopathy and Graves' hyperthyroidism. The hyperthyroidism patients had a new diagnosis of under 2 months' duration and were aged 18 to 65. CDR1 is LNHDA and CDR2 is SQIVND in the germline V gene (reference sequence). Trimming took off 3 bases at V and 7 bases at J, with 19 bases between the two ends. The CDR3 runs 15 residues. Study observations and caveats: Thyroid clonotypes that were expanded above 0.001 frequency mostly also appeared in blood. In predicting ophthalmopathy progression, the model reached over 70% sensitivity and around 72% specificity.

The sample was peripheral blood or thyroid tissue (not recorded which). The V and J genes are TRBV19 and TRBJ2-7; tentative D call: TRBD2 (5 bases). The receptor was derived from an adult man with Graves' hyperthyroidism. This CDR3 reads CASSMGVGMADEQYF. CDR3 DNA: TGTGCCAGTAGTATGGGAGTAGGGATGGCAGATGAGCAGTACTTC.